This passage covers 15 T cell receptor beta chains from one sample sequenced in a study of blood T cell repertoires in COVID-19. Profiled with immunoSEQ multiplex PCR; TCRdb holds only in-frame clones, not every one. The data hold roughly 350,000 clones, with about 90% observed a single time. Source material: peripheral blood. Receptors originate from a woman in her 70s with COVID-19, enrolled during active disease.

A single count supports this clone. This chain links TRBV6-1 with TRBJ1-1, with 8 bases identical to TRBD1. Trimming cost V 1 base and J 6 bases; bases outside gene matches: 4. CDR3 length: 14 amino acids. CDR1 and CDR2 (germline): MNHNS, SASEGT. CDR3 protein: CASSEGTGRPEAFF. CDR3 DNA: TGTGCCAGCAGTGAAGGGACAGGGAGGCCTGAAGCTTTCTTT.

This rearrangement joins TRBV5-1 to TRBJ2-3; TRBD2 matches 7 bases. CDR1 and CDR2 from the germline V gene are SGHRS and YFSETQ. V was pared by 0 bases and J by 0 bases, with 4 bases of the junction left unmatched. The CDR3 totals 16 residues. The DNA for the CDR3 is TGCGCCAGCAGCTTGGCCGGGACTACTAGCACAGATACGCAGTATTTT. Residues: CASSLAGTTSTDTQYF.

The V call is TRBV2, the J call TRBJ2-1, with D perhaps matching TRBD1 (6 bases). V lost 7 bases, J lost 4 bases, and 17 bases lay in between. The CDR3 consists of 15 residues. CDR1 and CDR2 from the germline V gene are SNHLY and FYNNEI. In nucleotides, the CDR3 is TGTGCCAGCATTCTCCGGGACATAAAGTACAATGAGCAGTTCTTC. Translating gives CASILRDIKYNEQFF.

The genes are TRBV7-9 and TRBJ2-7; possible D gene TRBD2, 6 bases. The CDR3 is made up of 15 amino acids. Germline V lookup: CDR1 SEHNR, CDR2 FQNEAQ (reference sequence). The ends were cut back, 1 base at V and 5 bases at J, with 15 bases in the middle. This CDR3 is CASSLGAGWNDEQYF. CDR3 DNA: TGTGCCAGCAGCTTAGGGGCGGGGTGGAACGACGAGCAGTACTTC.

V is TRBV6-2 or TRBV6-3 and J is TRBJ2-7, with TRBD2 matching 8 bases. The CDR3 has 15 residues. Germline values: CDR1 MNHEY, CDR2 SVGEGT. J lost 3 bases, V lost 0 bases, and 4 bases had no gene match. In DNA form, the CDR3 reads TGTGCCAGCAGTTACTCGGGACTAGTGAACTACGAGCAGTACTTC. Protein product: CASSYSGLVNYEQYF.

The chain carries TRBV5-6 and TRBJ1-1, with D possibly matching TRBD1 (5 bases). Germline CDR1 reads SGHDT; CDR2 reads YYEEEE. Trimming left V 4 bases short and J 0 bases short, with 13 bases between. This CDR3 has 15 amino acids. For the CDR3, the DNA is TGTGCCAGCAGCCGTCAGGGCGTCATGAACACTGAAGCTTTCTTT. Its protein product is CASSRQGVMNTEAFF.

The chain uses TRBV15 and TRBJ1-6; 8 positions agree with TRBD1. Trimming took 0 bases from V and 9 from J; bases not matched to a gene: 7. The CDR3 length is 16 residues. The germline gives CDR1 LNHNV, CDR2 YYDKDF (reference sequence). The DNA for the CDR3 is TGTGCCACCAGCAGAGATCCGGCAGGGGGCGGTTCACCCCTCCACTTT. Its protein is CATSRDPAGGGSPLHF. The entire variable domain, with the rest obtained from reference TRBV15 and TRBJ1-6, is as follows: DAMVIQNPRYQVTQFGKPVTLSCSQTLNHNVMYWYQQKSSQAPKLLFHYYDKDFNNEADTPDNFQSRRPNTSFCFLDIRSPGLGDTAMYLCATSRDPAGGGSPLHFGNGTRLTVT.

The V call is TRBV24-1, the J call TRBJ2-1, with 10 bases that match TRBD1. Per the germline V gene, CDR1 is KGHDR and CDR2 is SFDVKD. This CDR3 spans 14 amino acids. Trimming removed 4 bases from V and 10 bases from J; junction bases left unmatched: 6. This CDR3 reads CATSDNRDRGEQFF. The CDR3 nucleotides read TGTGCCACCAGTGACAACCGGGACAGGGGCGAGCAGTTCTTC.

This chain links TRBV7-9 with TRBJ1-5; 8 bases agree with TRBD1. This CDR3 region has 16 residues. Trimming removed 1 base from V and 3 bases from J; junction bases left unmatched: 5. Germline V CDR1 and CDR2: SEHNR, FQNEAQ (reference sequence). This chain's CDR3 is CASSLGTGSDNQPQHF. In DNA form, the CDR3 reads TGTGCCAGCAGCTTAGGGACAGGGAGCGACAATCAGCCCCAGCATTTT. Complete variable domain (other parts from reference TRBV7-9 and TRBJ1-5): DTGVSQNPRHKITKRGQNVTFRCDPISEHNRLYWYRQTLGQGPEFLTYFQNEAQLEKSRLLSDRFSAERPKGSFSTLEIQRTEQGDSAMYLCASSLGTGSDNQPQHFGDGTRLSIL.

The CDR3 spells CASSLGGAGGYRETQYF. The CDR3 DNA follows: TGTGCCAGCAGCTTAGGAGGCGCGGGGGGTTATAGGGAGACCCAGTACTTC. V is TRBV7-8 and J is TRBJ2-5; 8 nucleotides line up with TRBD2. Germline V gives CDR1 SGHVS, CDR2 FQNEAQ. The J segment lost 5 bases and the V segment lost 1 base, leaving 12 bases of the junction unmatched. The CDR3 is 17 amino acids.

The chain is built from TRBV5-1 and TRBJ2-7; TRBD2 agrees at 7 bases. Germline CDR1 SGHRS, CDR2 YFSETQ. This CDR3 contains 15 residues. The V gene end was trimmed by 5 bases and the J gene end by 1 base; junction bases not matched to a gene: 9. As DNA, the CDR3 is TGCGCCAGCAGAAGTCTTTCGGGGGGATCCTACGAGCAGTACTTC. Protein sequence: CASRSLSGGSYEQYF. The full variable domain, in which reference TRBV5-1 and TRBJ2-7 provide the parts outside the CDR3, is KAGVTQTPRYLIKTRGQQVTLSCSPISGHRSVSWYQQTPGQGLQFLFEYFSETQRNKGNFPGRFSGRQFSNSRSEMNVSTLELGDSALYLCASRSLSGGSYEQYFGPGTRLTVT.

This clone was observed many times. The rearrangement uses TRBV7-9 and TRBJ1-2, with 9 bases lining up with TRBD1. The V and J ends lost 0 bases and 3 bases, in that order; junction bases with no gene match: 5. This CDR3 is built from 16 residues. Looked up from germline, CDR1 is SEHNR and CDR2 is FQNEAQ (reference sequence). CDR3 loop: CASSLADRGGDYGYTF. DNA for the CDR3: TGTGCCAGCAGCTTAGCCGACAGGGGGGGTGACTATGGCTACACCTTC. Complete variable domain (other parts from reference TRBV7-9 and TRBJ1-2): DTGVSQNPRHKITKRGQNVTFRCDPISEHNRLYWYRQTLGQGPEFLTYFQNEAQLEKSRLLSDRFSAERPKGSFSTLEIQRTEQGDSAMYLCASSLADRGGDYGYTFGSGTRLTVV.

The chain combines TRBV30 with TRBJ1-1; a weak D match, TRBD1 (5 bases). There are 14 residues in the CDR3. V was cut by 0 bases and J by 6 bases, with 14 bases left in between. Germline loops: CDR1 GTSNPN, CDR2 SVGIG (reference sequence). The CDR3 loop is CAWSVPRAGPEAFF. The CDR3 region has the DNA TGTGCCTGGAGTGTACCCAGGGCCGGGCCTGAAGCTTTCTTT.

This chain uses TRBV5-1 with TRBJ2-2; 10 bases agree with TRBD2. Germline lookup yields CDR1 SGHRS and CDR2 YFSETQ. Trimming took 1 base from V and 6 from J; bases not matched to a gene: 3. CDR3 length: 15 amino acids. The CDR3: CASSLLLAGPGELFF. The CDR3 bases are TGCGCCAGCAGCTTGTTACTAGCGGGGCCCGGGGAGCTGTTTTTT.

The DNA of the CDR3 is TGTGCCTGGACTACCGGTAACTATGGCTACACCTTC. It translates to CAWTTGNYGYTF. The rearrangement uses TRBV30 and TRBJ1-2; the D is unclear. The V and J ends lost 4 bases and 1 base respectively, with 7 bases between them. CDR3 length: 12 residues. CDR1 and CDR2 from the germline V gene are GTSNPN and SVGIG (reference sequence).